A single sample gave rise to the 24 T cell receptor beta chains below, sequenced in a study of identical twins. TCRdb analysed the 5' RACE reads with MiXCR anew, one entry per CDR3 protein. This sample has roughly 280,000 distinct CDR3 sequences, with just under 9.5% found just once. This sample was shared with a second study, whose subject was yellow fever vaccine responses in identical twins.

The sequenced sample consisted of CD8+ T cells sorted from blood. These receptors originate from a woman aged 18 to 35 in good health.

At least ten counts were recorded for this clonotype. This chain links TRBV4-3 with TRBJ2-2; 11 bases are shared with TRBD2. Trimming removed 0 bases from V and 5 bases from J; junction bases left unmatched: 8. The V gene's germline CDR1 is LGHNA and CDR2 YSLEER. There are 18 residues in the CDR3. Here the CDR3 DNA reads TGCGCCAGCAGCCAAGAAACTAGCGGGAGTGCGTGGACCGGGGAGCTGTTTTTT. Residues: CASSQETSGSAWTGELFF.

This clonotype appeared many times. The rearrangement joins TRBV12-3 or TRBV12-4 to TRBJ2-3, with D possibly matching TRBD2 (6 bases). The V gene lost 7 bases and the J gene lost 4 bases, with 18 bases spanning the gap. This CDR3 is 15 amino acids long. This chain's CDR3 is CASTPKKLAADTQYF. CDR3 bases: TGTGCCAGCACCCCTAAGAAACTAGCCGCAGATACGCAGTATTTT.

A few counts support this clonotype. The rearrangement joins TRBV6-5 to TRBJ1-1; D is perhaps TRBD1 (6 bases). Per the germline V gene, CDR1 is MNHEY and CDR2 is SVGAGI. V was cut by 0 bases and J by 7 bases, with 15 bases left in between. The length of the CDR3 is 15 residues. This CDR3 is CASSYSSGAVGEAFF. The DNA of the CDR3 is TGTGCCAGCAGTTACTCGTCAGGGGCGGTAGGTGAAGCTTTCTTT.

In this sample, this clonotype turned up many times. CDR3 loop: CASSQDRVGPYEQYF. The DNA for the CDR3 is TGCGCCAGCAGCCAAGATCGAGTCGGTCCCTACGAGCAGTACTTC. This chain joins TRBV4-3 and TRBJ2-7; no clear D. The V and J ends lost 0 bases and 2 bases respectively, with 11 bases between them. The CDR3 consists of 15 residues. Germline CDR1 is LGHNA and CDR2 is YSLEER.

This clonotype has only a few counts. The chain joins TRBV6-1 to TRBJ1-5, with no clear D. Trimming removed 8 bases from V and 0 bases from J, with 14 bases in between. CDR3 length equals 15 residues. Germline lookup yields CDR1 MNHNS and CDR2 SASEGT. DNA for the CDR3: TGTGCCAGCCTTCCGTCGGTCTATAGCAATCAGCCCCAGCATTTT. It yields the protein CASLPSVYSNQPQHF.

The chain joins TRBV12-3 or TRBV12-4 to TRBJ2-1; 7 positions match TRBD1. The CDR3 consists of 12 residues. V trimming: 3 bases; J trimming: 12 bases; junction bases outside the gene matches: 5. Here the CDR3 reads CASSFLRDRQFF. CDR3 sequence (DNA): TGTGCCAGCAGTTTCCTCCGGGACAGGCAGTTCTTC.

The chain combines TRBV5-4 with TRBJ2-7, with TRBD2 identical over 12 bases. V lost 4 bases, J lost 2 bases, and 7 bases stayed unmatched. The CDR3 covers 16 residues. Germline V gene sequence: CDR1 SGHNT, CDR2 YYREEE (reference sequence). CDR3 sequence reads: CASSVLTSGGTYEQYF. The DNA for the CDR3 is TGTGCCAGCAGCGTACTGACTAGCGGGGGAACCTACGAGCAGTACTTC.

This clonotype was counted only a few times. The V call is TRBV15, the J call TRBJ2-7, with 9 bases that match TRBD1. This CDR3 has 14 amino acids. Germline V lookup: CDR1 LNHNV, CDR2 YYDKDF (reference sequence). The V and J ends lost 3 bases and 5 bases, in that order; junction bases with no gene match: 5. CDR3 in amino acids: CATSSLRQGDEQYF. CDR3 in DNA: TGTGCCACCAGCAGCCTCCGACAGGGGGACGAGCAGTACTTC.

For this clonotype: A much larger clonotype is one base distant, so this may be a read error. The J gene is TRBJ2-5, the V gene TRBV20-1, with 11 bases that match TRBD2. The ends lost 6 bases at V and 4 bases at J; junction bases unmatched: 10. The CDR3 has 15 amino acids. Germline lookup yields CDR1 DFQATT and CDR2 SNEGSKA (reference sequence). In nucleotides, the CDR3 is TGCAGTGCCCACCCACTAGCGGGAGAGCGAGAGACCCAGTACTTC. This encodes CSAHPLAGERETQYF.

The chain couples TRBV28 to TRBJ2-1; D is perhaps TRBD1 (6 bases). CDR1 MDHEN and CDR2 SYDVKM come from the germline V gene. The CDR3 consists of 15 residues. V shed 7 bases and J shed 4 bases, with 17 bases lying between them. CDR3 sequence reads: CASTQRQGPYNEQFF. The CDR3 DNA reads as TGTGCCAGCACTCAGCGGCAGGGGCCTTACAATGAGCAGTTCTTC.

This clonotype was recorded at least ten times. This chain uses TRBV6-5 with TRBJ2-1, with D unclear. The CDR3 is 12 amino acids. Per germline, CDR1 MNHEY and CDR2 SVGAGI. With 1 base removed from V and 7 bases from J, the gap between germline ends came to 5 bases. CDR3 sequence (DNA): TGTGCCAGCAGTTACTTGGGTAATGAGCAGTTCTTC. Translation: CASSYLGNEQFF.

The V and J genes are TRBV10-3 and TRBJ2-1, with 9 bases aligning to TRBD2. Per the germline V gene, CDR1 is ENHRY and CDR2 is SYGVKD. J gave up 6 bases and V 3 bases, and 6 bases lay outside the gene matches. The CDR3 consists of 15 residues. This CDR3 reads CAISEYGTSSNEQFF. The CDR3 DNA reads TGTGCCATCAGTGAATACGGGACTAGCAGCAATGAGCAGTTCTTC.

This clonotype was recorded at least ten times. The CDR3 protein is CASSPGLATDTQYF. CDR3 sequence (DNA): TGTGCCAGCAGCCCCGGACTAGCTACAGATACGCAGTATTTT. The chain has TRBV3-1 and TRBJ2-3; 8 nucleotides line up with TRBD2. CDR3 length equals 14 residues. V shed 4 bases, J shed 3 bases, and the junction held 3 bases outside the gene matches. Germline V gene data show CDR1 as LGHDT and CDR2 as YNNKEL (reference sequence).

The chain carries TRBV20-1 and TRBJ1-1; possibly TRBD1 for D (5 bases). Looked up from germline, CDR1 is DFQATT and CDR2 is SNEGSKA (reference sequence). V was shortened by 6 bases and J by 0 bases, with 11 bases between the two germline ends. This CDR3 spans 13 amino acids. CDR3 sequence reads: CSAPGAMNTEAFF. CDR3 DNA sequence: TGCAGTGCCCCCGGGGCGATGAACACTGAAGCTTTCTTT.

The chain uses TRBV2 and TRBJ2-1; 7 positions match TRBD1. The CDR3 covers 16 residues. With V trimmed by 4 bases and J by 2 bases, 8 bases remained unmatched. Germline values: CDR1 SNHLY, CDR2 FYNNEI. Written as DNA, the CDR3 is TGTGCCAGCAGTGGGACAGGCCCTTCTCCCTACAATGAGCAGTTCTTC. Protein product: CASSGTGPSPYNEQFF. The full variable domain, with the rest looked up from reference TRBV2 and TRBJ2-1, is EPEVTQTPSHQVTQMGQEVILRCVPISNHLYFYWYRQILGQKVEFLVSFYNNEISEKSEIFDDQFSVERPDGSNFTLKIRSTKLEDSAMYFCASSGTGPSPYNEQFFGPGTRLTVL.

The rearrangement links TRBV4-3 to TRBJ1-5; D call uncertain. Trimming cost V 4 bases and J 6 bases, with 10 bases left between them. There are 13 residues in the CDR3. Germline CDR1 and CDR2: LGHNA and YSLEER. The CDR3 sequence is CASSPYVSQPQHF. The CDR3 coding sequence is TGCGCCAGCAGCCCATATGTGAGTCAGCCCCAGCATTTT.

The chain is built from TRBV4-3 and TRBJ2-4; D may be TRBD2 (6 bases). CDR1 and CDR2 (germline): LGHNA, YSLEER. This CDR3 region has 18 residues. The V end was cut by 0 bases, the J end by 0 bases, with 15 bases between. The CDR3 region is CASSQDWEDSVAKNIQYF. DNA for the CDR3: TGCGCCAGCAGCCAAGACTGGGAGGACTCCGTAGCCAAAAACATTCAGTACTTC.

This clonotype was seen just once. V gene TRBV20-1 combines with J gene TRBJ2-7, with D possibly TRBD2 on 5 matching bases. CDR1 DFQATT and CDR2 SNEGSKA come from the germline V gene (reference sequence). The CDR3 loop spans 12 amino acids. The V end was cut by 5 bases, the J end by 4 bases, with 12 bases between. CDR3 coding DNA: TGCAGTGCTTTCCTGGACTGGTACGAGCAGTACTTC. Its protein is CSAFLDWYEQYF.

This clonotype appeared a few times. The gene calls are TRBV5-4 and TRBJ2-1; D not resolved. V shed 4 bases and J shed 5 bases, with 10 bases lying between them. This CDR3 is 13 amino acids long. Germline values: CDR1 SGHNT, CDR2 YYREEE (reference sequence). This CDR3 reads CASSLTTDNEQFF. The DNA for the CDR3 is TGTGCCAGCAGCCTAACGACCGACAATGAGCAGTTCTTC.

There are many counts of this clonotype. J is TRBJ1-1 and V is TRBV11-2; D call uncertain. The CDR3 consists of 13 residues. CDR1 is SGHAT and CDR2 is FQNNGV in the germline V gene. V was trimmed by 7 bases and J by 0 bases, leaving 9 bases between them. CDR3: CASTPEVNTEAFF. CDR3 sequence (DNA): TGTGCCAGCACCCCTGAGGTGAACACTGAAGCTTTCTTT.

This clonotype was seen only a few times. The V call is TRBV18, the J call TRBJ2-5; unclear D gene. The V and J ends lost 10 bases and 4 bases respectively, with 19 bases between them. Per germline, CDR1 KGHSH and CDR2 LQKENI. This CDR3 is 14 amino acids long. As DNA, the CDR3 is TGTGCCAATTCGACTGGACCTGGGGTAGAGACCCAGTACTTC. Translation: CANSTGPGVETQYF.

CDR3 bases: TGCAGCGTTGTGGTTCCCGAGGGCAATGAGCAGTTCTTC. It encodes CSVVVPEGNEQFF. The rearrangement links TRBV29-1 to TRBJ2-1; TRBD2 might be the D (5 bases). The CDR3 totals 13 residues. Germline V gives CDR1 SQVTM, CDR2 ANQGSEA. V lost 4 bases, J lost 6 bases, and 13 bases lay in between.

CDR3 amino acids: CAWTDYSNEQFF. The CDR3 DNA sequence: TGTGCCTGGACCGACTACTCCAATGAGCAGTTCTTC. The chain employs TRBV30 and TRBJ2-1, with D tentatively TRBD2 (5 bases). The CDR3 spans 12 residues. Germline V gene sequence: CDR1 GTSNPN, CDR2 SVGIG (reference sequence). V was pared by 4 bases and J by 6 bases, with 10 bases between.

Many counts were recorded for this clonotype. This chain joins TRBV29-1 and TRBJ2-1; a possible D gene is TRBD2 (5 bases). This CDR3 comprises 11 residues. Germline V gene sequence: CDR1 SQVTM, CDR2 ANQGSEA. Trimming cost V 6 bases and J 10 bases, with 13 bases left between them. CDR3 protein: CSVKARAEQFF. The CDR3 bases are TGCAGCGTCAAAGCGAGGGCCGAGCAGTTCTTC.